A single sample is the source of the 28 T cell receptor beta chains below, sequenced in a study of early T cells in non-severe SARS-CoV-2 infection. TCRdb recomputed calls from the 5' RACE reads with MiXCR, one row per CDR3 protein. Among 45,000 to 55,000 distinct CDR3 sequences listed, under 14% were seen once. Sequenced input: whole blood. The receptors were sampled from an adult who was a healthcare worker with PCR-confirmed SARS-CoV-2 infection or an uninfected control (not recorded which).

The rearrangement uses TRBV7-9 and TRBJ2-3, with a weak D call TRBD2 (5 bases). Germline V gene lookup returns CDR1 SEHNR and CDR2 FQNEAQ (reference sequence). The CDR3 is 15 residues long. V was trimmed by 7 bases and J by 0 bases, leaving 14 bases between them. In nucleotides, the CDR3 is TGTGCCAGCACCCTTCTAGCCCCTAGCACAGATACGCAGTATTTT. Translated, it gives CASTLLAPSTDTQYF. The full variable domain, its missing parts supplied by reference TRBV7-9 and TRBJ2-3, is DTGVSQNPRHKITKRGQNVTFRCDPISEHNRLYWYRQTLGQGPEFLTYFQNEAQLEKSRLLSDRFSAERPKGSFSTLEIQRTEQGDSAMYLCASTLLAPSTDTQYFGPGTRLTVL.

The table lists this clonotype with a few counts. The V call is TRBV5-5, the J call TRBJ1-4; D remains unclear. CDR3 size: 15 residues. Germline V gene data show CDR1 as SGHKS and CDR2 as YYEKEE (reference sequence). V lost 2 bases and J lost 1, with 9 bases in between. The CDR3 DNA is TGTGCCAGCAGCTTTTCAGGAGGAACTAATGAAAAACTGTTTTTT. As protein: CASSFSGGTNEKLFF.

This sequence joins TRBV12-3 or TRBV12-4 and TRBJ2-3, with D hard to call. Trimming removed 5 bases at V and 5 bases at J, with 5 bases between. The CDR3 covers 11 residues. The CDR3 is CASSPEDTQYF. CDR3 coding DNA: TGTGCCAGCAGTCCGGAAGATACGCAGTATTTT.

The sample holds a few counts of this clonotype. The V gene is TRBV4-1, the J gene TRBJ2-3, with TRBD1 matching 8 bases. Germline CDR1 reads MGHRA; CDR2 reads YSYEKL. V lost 2 bases and J lost 3; bases outside the gene matches: 7. This CDR3 is built from 16 residues. CDR3 nucleotides: TGCGCCAGCAGCCAATATGACAGGGGACGTACAGATACGCAGTATTTT. It translates to CASSQYDRGRTDTQYF.

The chain carries TRBV28 and TRBJ2-3, with D perhaps matching TRBD1 (5 bases). The germline V and J ends were trimmed by 5 bases and 3 bases, with 15 bases remaining between them. Germline V lookup: CDR1 MDHEN, CDR2 SYDVKM. The CDR3 is made up of 15 amino acids. The CDR3, as DNA: TGTGCCAGCAGTGTGTTACCCGCAGGGACAGATACGCAGTATTTT. Its translation is CASSVLPAGTDTQYF.

This clonotype showed up just a few times. The V and J genes are TRBV4-2 and TRBJ2-3, with a weak D call TRBD2 (7 bases). Germline values: CDR1 LGHNA, CDR2 YNFKEQ. This CDR3 is built from 17 residues. Deletions cut 0 bases from V and 4 bases from J, with 17 bases between. CDR3 loop: CASSQDRGGRSADTQYF. CDR3 nucleotide sequence: TGTGCCAGCAGCCAAGATAGGGGGGGGCGGAGCGCAGATACGCAGTATTTT.

This rearrangement joins TRBV6-5 to TRBJ2-7, with 9 bases lining up with TRBD1. Germline V CDR1 and CDR2: MNHEY, SVGAGI. V shed 6 bases and J 1 base; nucleotides not matched to a gene: 7. This CDR3 is 15 amino acids long. CDR3 coding DNA: TGTGCCAGCAGACCCGCCGGGACAGGGTCCTACGAGCAGTACTTC. Amino acid sequence: CASRPAGTGSYEQYF.

This clonotype was counted at least ten times. The V and J genes are TRBV10-2 and TRBJ1-2; 7 positions agree with TRBD1. Looked up from germline, CDR1 is WSHSY and CDR2 is SAAADI. CDR3 length: 13 amino acids. V gave up 5 bases and J gave up 3 bases; unmatched junction bases: 3. The CDR3 bases are TGCGCCAGCAGTTGGACAGGCGACTATGGCTACACCTTC. It specifies CASSWTGDYGYTF.

The chain links TRBV10-2 to TRBJ2-4; no clear D gene. Germline V gene sequence: CDR1 WSHSY, CDR2 SAAADI. The CDR3 consists of 13 residues. V was pared by 8 bases and J by 7 bases, with 15 bases between. The CDR3 region has the DNA TGCGCCAGCGCCGGGCCCTCCGACAACATTCAGTACTTC. This codes for CASAGPSDNIQYF.

This clonotype was counted a few times. One junction end does not reproduce the germline sequence, and a read error may be involved. The chain uses TRBV2 and TRBJ2-2; D possibly corresponds to TRBD2 (5 bases). This CDR3 region has 13 residues. The germline gives CDR1 SNHLY, CDR2 FYNNEI. The CDR3 region has the DNA TGTGCCACCAGTGTACGGGGCACCGGGGAGCTGTTTTTT. It translates to CATSVRGTGELFF.

The chain combines TRBV4-2 with TRBJ2-3, with 14 bases identical to TRBD2. Germline CDR1 LGHNA, CDR2 YNFKEQ. J lost 8 bases, V lost 0 bases, and 10 bases had no gene match. The CDR3 extends over 18 amino acids. The CDR3 loop reads CASSQERTGTSGGGTQYF. The CDR3 coding sequence is TGTGCCAGCAGCCAAGAACGTACTGGGACTAGCGGGGGAGGTACGCAGTATTTT.

The chain has TRBV5-1 and TRBJ2-3, with 9 bases matching TRBD2. V shed 0 bases and J 4 bases; nucleotides not matched to a gene: 3. The length of the CDR3 is 15 residues. Germline V lookup: CDR1 SGHRS, CDR2 YFSETQ. This CDR3 reads CASSLERGAPDTQYF. As DNA, the CDR3 is TGCGCCAGCAGCTTGGAGCGGGGGGCCCCAGATACGCAGTATTTT.

This clonotype has only a few counts. The chain couples TRBV28 to TRBJ1-2; D is uncertain. The germline V gene encodes CDR1 MDHEN and CDR2 SYDVKM. V lost 10 bases, J lost 3 bases, and 15 bases lay in between. The CDR3 loop spans 13 amino acids. The CDR3 protein is CATQFLWDYGYTF. CDR3 bases: TGTGCCACCCAGTTCCTGTGGGACTATGGCTACACCTTC.

This clonotype was picked up many times. The gene calls are TRBV2 and TRBJ2-3; 7 nucleotides match TRBD2. The CDR3 has 14 amino acids. Germline CDR1 and CDR2: SNHLY and FYNNEI. The trim removed 8 bases at V and 0 bases at J, leaving 5 bases unmatched. The chain's CDR3 is CASRLGGSTDTQYF. The CDR3 coding sequence is TGTGCCAGCCGACTGGGGGGGAGCACAGATACGCAGTATTTT.

The table lists this clonotype with many counts. This chain uses TRBV7-8 with TRBJ1-1, with D unclear. The CDR3 loop spans 12 amino acids. Germline V lookup: CDR1 SGHVS, CDR2 FQNEAQ. Between the trimmed V and J ends, which lost 2 bases and 4 bases, there was a span of 5 bases. In DNA form, the CDR3 reads TGTGCCAGCAGCTTAACTTCCACTGAAGCTTTCTTT. Translated, it gives CASSLTSTEAFF. Full variable domain (rest looked up from reference TRBV7-8 and TRBJ1-1): GAGVSQSPRYKVAKRGQDVALRCDPISGHVSLFWYQQALGQGPEFLTYFQNEAQLDKSGLPSDRFFAERPEGSVSTLKIQRTQQEDSAVYLCASSLTSTEAFFGQGTRLTVV.

The chain has TRBV5-1 and TRBJ2-1, with a possible D match to TRBD2 (6 bases). CDR3 length: 14 residues. The V end lost 5 bases, the J end lost 9 bases, and 18 bases lay between the germline ends. Per the germline V gene, CDR1 is SGHRS and CDR2 is YFSETQ. The CDR3 DNA reads TGCGCCAGCAGTCCTCAGGGAGCCGGGGGTGAGCAGTTCTTC. Translation gives CASSPQGAGGEQFF.

This chain joins TRBV29-1 and TRBJ2-7; TRBD1 matches 9 bases. Trimming cost V 7 bases and J 6 bases; bases outside gene matches: 10. Germline CDR1 SQVTM, CDR2 ANQGSEA. The length of the CDR3 is 13 residues. In DNA, the CDR3 is TGCAGCGGGGGGACAGGGAGGTCCGCCGAGCAGTACTTC. Protein product: CSGGTGRSAEQYF.

This clonotype has just a few counts. The chain has TRBV27 and TRBJ2-1; 12 bases match TRBD2. The CDR3 is 23 amino acids. Germline assignment: CDR1 MNHEY and CDR2 SMNVEV (reference sequence). V was clipped by 5 bases and J by 0 bases; unmatched bases: 23. The CDR3 loop reads CASSKYRGKGGTSGSRSYNEQFF. The CDR3 bases are TGTGCCAGCAGTAAATACAGGGGTAAGGGCGGGACTAGCGGGTCCCGCTCCTACAATGAGCAGTTCTTC.

This clonotype was detected ten times or more. The chain employs TRBV2 and TRBJ1-6, with 10 bases fitting TRBD1. This CDR3 is built from 16 residues. J lost 7 bases, V lost 6 bases, and 9 bases had no gene match. The V gene's germline CDR1 is SNHLY and CDR2 FYNNEI. CDR3 residues: CASSAGTGDRNSPLHF. CDR3 nucleotide sequence: TGTGCCAGCAGCGCCGGGACAGGGGACAGAAATTCACCCCTCCACTTT. Complete variable domain (other parts from reference TRBV2 and TRBJ1-6): EPEVTQTPSHQVTQMGQEVILRCVPISNHLYFYWYRQILGQKVEFLVSFYNNEISEKSEIFDDQFSVERPDGSNFTLKIRSTKLEDSAMYFCASSAGTGDRNSPLHFGNGTRLTVT.

CDR3 sequence (DNA): TGTGCCAGCAGTTACTCGGGGGGGACAGGGACAACTTCCTACGAGCAGTACTTC. Protein: CASSYSGGTGTTSYEQYF. V gene TRBV6-6 combines with J gene TRBJ2-7, with 9 bases lining up with TRBD1. CDR1 is MNHNY and CDR2 is SVGAGI in the germline V gene (reference sequence). V was pared by 0 bases and J by 1 base, with 10 bases of the junction left unmatched. The CDR3 length is 18 residues.

The chain links TRBV5-1 to TRBJ2-3, with 10 bases aligning to TRBD1. The germline gives CDR1 SGHRS, CDR2 YFSETQ. With 0 bases clipped from V and 3 bases from J, the junction kept 1 base outside the gene matches. The CDR3 extends over 15 amino acids. Here the CDR3 reads CASSLEGQGTDTQYF. CDR3 DNA: TGCGCCAGCAGCTTGGAGGGACAGGGGACAGATACGCAGTATTTT. Together with reference TRBV5-1 and TRBJ2-3, the CDR3 gives the full variable domain: KAGVTQTPRYLIKTRGQQVTLSCSPISGHRSVSWYQQTPGQGLQFLFEYFSETQRNKGNFPGRFSGRQFSNSRSEMNVSTLELGDSALYLCASSLEGQGTDTQYFGPGTRLTVL.

Regarding this clonotype: The junction departs from germline at one end; a sequencing error may be responsible. The genes are TRBV4-2 and TRBJ2-3, with TRBD2 matching 10 bases. The CDR3 loop spans 15 amino acids. Germline V gene sequence: CDR1 LGHNA, CDR2 YNFKEQ. Here the CDR3 reads CVSSQAGGPTDTQYF. The DNA for the CDR3 is TGTGTCAGCAGCCAAGCGGGGGGGCCCACAGATACGCAGTATTTT.

This clonotype occurred a few times. This chain joins TRBV5-1 and TRBJ1-3; 8 bases match TRBD1. Per the germline V gene, CDR1 is SGHRS and CDR2 is YFSETQ. Trimming took 5 bases from V and 0 from J; bases not matched to a gene: 4. CDR3 length: 15 amino acids. CDR3 amino acids: CASRDGTGSGNTIYF. The DNA for the CDR3 is TGCGCCAGCAGGGACGGGACAGGCTCTGGAAACACCATATATTTT.

This clonotype was picked up a small number of times. V usage is TRBV10-2 and J usage is TRBJ1-1; TRBD1 aligns across 9 bases. This CDR3 has 16 residues. V lost 6 bases to trimming and J lost 5 bases; unmatched junction nucleotides: 13. Germline V CDR1 and CDR2: WSHSY, SAAADI. The CDR3 is CASREPRQGVRTEAFF. The DNA for the CDR3 is TGCGCCAGCAGAGAACCTAGACAGGGGGTAAGGACTGAAGCTTTCTTT.

A few counts support this clonotype. The chain has TRBV20-1 and TRBJ1-5, with 8 bases that match TRBD1. The CDR3 loop spans 16 amino acids. The V gene end was trimmed by 1 base and the J gene end by 6 bases; junction bases not matched to a gene: 11. The germline V gene encodes CDR1 DFQATT and CDR2 SNEGSKA (reference sequence). CDR3 sequence (DNA): TGCAGTGCTAGAGGACCTCAGGGGGCTACGGGTCAGCCCCAGCATTTT. It is translated as CSARGPQGATGQPQHF.

This chain links TRBV29-1 with TRBJ2-1; the D call may be TRBD1 or TRBD2 (5 bases each). V lost 0 bases and J 1 base, leaving 13 bases between the germline ends. The CDR3 consists of 16 residues. Germline loops: CDR1 SQVTM, CDR2 ANQGSEA. The CDR3 sequence is CSVEEGRGGSYNEQFF. Here the CDR3 DNA reads TGCAGCGTTGAAGAGGGAAGGGGCGGGTCCTACAATGAGCAGTTCTTC.

This clonotype has more than one count but fewer than ten. The J gene is TRBJ1-1, the V gene TRBV12-3 or TRBV12-4; TRBD1 might be the D (5 bases). The length of the CDR3 is 14 residues. The germline V and J ends were trimmed by 3 bases and 1 base, with 9 bases remaining between them. The CDR3 here is CASSFPRANTEAFF. CDR3 in DNA: TGTGCCAGCAGTTTCCCCAGGGCGAACACTGAAGCTTTCTTT.

This clonotype was counted many times. The J gene is TRBJ2-3, the V gene TRBV29-1; 11 positions match TRBD2. Germline trimming cut 5 bases from V and 3 bases from J; bases unmatched to any gene: 4. The CDR3 consists of 14 residues. Germline loops: CDR1 SQVTM, CDR2 ANQGSEA. The DNA for the CDR3 is TGCAGCGTTCGACTAGCGGGAAGAACAGATACGCAGTATTTT. Translating gives CSVRLAGRTDTQYF.